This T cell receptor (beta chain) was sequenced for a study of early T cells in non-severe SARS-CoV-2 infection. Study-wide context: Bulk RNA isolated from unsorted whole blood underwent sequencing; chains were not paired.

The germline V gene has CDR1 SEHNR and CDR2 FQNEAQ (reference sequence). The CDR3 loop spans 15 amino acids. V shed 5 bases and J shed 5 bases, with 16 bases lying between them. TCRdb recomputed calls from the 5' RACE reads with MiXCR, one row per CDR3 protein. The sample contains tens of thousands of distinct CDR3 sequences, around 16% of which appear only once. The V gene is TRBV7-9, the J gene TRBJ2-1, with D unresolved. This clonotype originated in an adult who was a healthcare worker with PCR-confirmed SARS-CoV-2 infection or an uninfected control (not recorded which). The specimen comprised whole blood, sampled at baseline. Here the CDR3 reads CASSHSTHENNEQFF. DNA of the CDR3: TGTGCCAGCAGCCACTCGACCCACGAAAACAATGAGCAGTTCTTC.